The sequence of this T cell receptor beta chain was determined in a study of blood T cell repertoires in COVID-19. Study-level background: COVID-19 samples from acute and convalescent phases originated in the United States, Italy and Spain. Sources were T cells, B-cell-depleted T cells, or PBMCs; the material itself was cDNA or gDNA.

CDR3 length equals 14 residues. Germline V lookup: CDR1 MGHRA, CDR2 YSYEKL. V was trimmed by 4 bases and J by 8 bases, leaving 17 bases between them. Source study methods: How many nucleated cells were present was estimated from reference gene primer amplification. The assay was immunoSEQ multiplex PCR, and TCRdb's table has in-frame clones only and misses some. The DNA was the basis for D and trimming; V, J and clone size are from that table. The repertoire consists of 230,000 or so clones, with about 88% occurring once and the leading ten covering 1.9%. V is TRBV4-1 and J is TRBJ1-1; a possible D gene is TRBD1 (6 bases). The sequence came from a man aged 35 to 55 with active or convalescent COVID-19. Sequences were obtained from peripheral blood. The CDR3 is CASSPVGGITEAFF. The CDR3 DNA reads TGCGCCAGCAGCCCCGTTGGGGGCATCACCGAAGCTTTCTTT.